The clone carrying this T cell receptor (beta chain) turned up a few times. Its target is not known. With 5 bases removed from V and 10 bases from J, the gap between germline ends came to 14 bases. Germline-derived CDR1 and CDR2 are MNHEY and SVGAGI. This CDR3 comprises 13 residues. The sample is drawn from a study of cytomegalovirus exposure and HLA in healthy donors. Researchers ran the PCR with 60 Vbeta and 13 Jbeta primers. The table came from immunoSEQ multiplex PCR; TCRdb's copy has only in-frame clones and leaves some out. The table shows over 95,000 clones, with over 60% occurring only once. Points from the study as a whole: Cytomegalovirus-associated TCR beta chains were listed, numbering 150 to 200. The study dropped some indistinguishable V segments, TRBV6-2 and TRBV6-3 among them. The authors later found HLA-associated TCR beta chains more clonally expanded than equally common others. In a later analysis, most CMV-associated TCR beta chains appeared HLA-restricted.

The chain combines TRBV6-5 with TRBJ1-4; perhaps TRBD1 as D (5 bases). The source material was PBMCs. The clonotype was recovered from a female donor in good health and CMV-seronegative. The DNA of the CDR3 is TGTGCCAGCAGTCGAGGATCGCAGGGAAAACTGTTTTTT. Its protein product is CASSRGSQGKLFF.